This T cell receptor (beta chain) was observed in a study of T cells in Graves' hyperthyroidism and ophthalmopathy. General observations from the study: Among thyroid clonotypes expanded above 0.001, most also appeared in blood.

This clonotype was picked up a small number of times. Its specificity is not known. RNA transcripts provided the source from which TCR beta CDR3 regions were amplified. During a first-round RT-PCR of the TCR CDR3, the HTBI primer set was used. One entry per CDR3 protein results from TCRdb running MiXCR on the multiplex PCR reads. The sample shows 300,000 to 450,000 distinct CDR3 sequences, about 15% of them seen only once. This sample holds PBMCs from about 9.3 ml fresh peripheral blood. The germline V gene has CDR1 DFQATT and CDR2 SNEGSKA (reference sequence). The CDR3 runs to 14 residues. Between the trimmed V and J ends, which lost 3 bases and 3 bases, there was a span of 15 bases.

Sequencing input: blood. The TCR sequence derives from a woman aged 30 to 39 with Graves' hyperthyroidism. The chain carries TRBV20-1 and TRBJ2-7; possibly TRBD1 for D (5 bases). The CDR3 region is CSASFGADGYEQYF. The CDR3 DNA sequence: TGCAGTGCTAGCTTTGGGGCCGATGGCTACGAGCAGTACTTC.